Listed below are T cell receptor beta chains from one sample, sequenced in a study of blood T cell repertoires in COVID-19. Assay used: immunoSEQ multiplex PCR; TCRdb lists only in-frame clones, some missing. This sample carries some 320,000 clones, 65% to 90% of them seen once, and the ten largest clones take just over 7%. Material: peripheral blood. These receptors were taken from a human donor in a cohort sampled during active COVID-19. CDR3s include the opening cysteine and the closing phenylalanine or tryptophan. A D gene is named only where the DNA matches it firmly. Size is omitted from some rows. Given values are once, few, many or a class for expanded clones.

CDR3aa: CASSQEQGALYEQYF
CDR3nt: TGTGCCAGCAGCCAAGAACAGGGGGCTCTCTACGAGCAGTACTTC
d_gene: TRBD1
abundance: .
j_gene: TRBJ2-7
v_gene: TRBV4-2

CDR3aa: CAWSVNSKGDQPQHF
CDR3nt: TGTGCCTGGAGTGTAAATTCAAAAGGAGATCAGCCCCAGCATTTT
d_gene: .
abundance: .
j_gene: TRBJ1-5
v_gene: TRBV30

CDR3aa: CASTGELQETQYF
CDR3nt: TGCGCCAGCACGGGGGAGCTTCAAGAGACCCAGTACTTC
d_gene: .
abundance: few
j_gene: TRBJ2-5
v_gene: TRBV5-1

CDR3aa: CASSQVVSGNTIYF
CDR3nt: TGTGCCAGTAGTCAGGTCGTCTCTGGAAACACCATATATTTT
d_gene: .
abundance: .
j_gene: TRBJ1-3
v_gene: TRBV19

CDR3aa: CASSLQGRSTEAFF
CDR3nt: TGTGCCAGCAGCTTACAGGGACGGTCGACTGAAGCTTTCTTT
d_gene: .
abundance: .
j_gene: TRBJ1-1
v_gene: TRBV5-4

CDR3aa: CASSPTWTSGGAAADTQYF
CDR3nt: TGTGCCAGCTCACCAACATGGACTAGCGGGGGGGCCGCGGCAGATACGCAGTATTTT
d_gene: TRBD2
abundance: .
j_gene: TRBJ2-3
v_gene: TRBV18

CDR3aa: CATSEGQGPKNIQYF
CDR3nt: TGTGCCACCAGTGAAGGACAGGGTCCCAAAAACATTCAGTACTTC
d_gene: TRBD1
abundance: .
j_gene: TRBJ2-4
v_gene: TRBV24-1

CDR3aa: CASSVGGLGANVLTF
CDR3nt: TGTGCCAGCAGCGTCGGGGGTCTTGGGGCCAACGTCCTGACTTTC
d_gene: .
abundance: .
j_gene: TRBJ2-6
v_gene: TRBV9

CDR3aa: CASSPQGMNTEAFF
CDR3nt: TGTGCCAGCAGTCCACAGGGCATGAACACTGAAGCTTTCTTT
d_gene: .
abundance: .
j_gene: TRBJ1-1
v_gene: TRBV6-5

CDR3aa: CSAKTGLDEKLFF
CDR3nt: TGCAGCGCGAAAACAGGGCTGGATGAAAAACTGTTTTTT
d_gene: .
abundance: .
j_gene: TRBJ1-4
v_gene: TRBV29-1

CDR3aa: CASSFTAYRDNSPLHF
CDR3nt: TGTGCCAGTAGTTTCACCGCTTACAGGGATAATTCACCCCTCCACTTT
d_gene: .
abundance: .
j_gene: TRBJ1-6
v_gene: TRBV19

CDR3aa: CASSLGQGNSPLHF
CDR3nt: TGTGCCAGCAGTTTAGGGCAGGGAAATTCACCCCTCCACTTT
d_gene: .
abundance: .
j_gene: TRBJ1-6
v_gene: TRBV27

CDR3aa: CASSLDRAYEQYF
CDR3nt: TGTGCCAGCAGCCTGGACAGGGCCTACGAGCAGTACTTC
d_gene: TRBD1
abundance: .
j_gene: TRBJ2-7
v_gene: TRBV11-1

CDR3aa: CASIPNSAGRTYNEQFF
CDR3nt: TGTGCCAGCATCCCCAACTCGGCGGGGAGGACCTACAATGAGCAGTTCTTC
d_gene: .
abundance: once
j_gene: TRBJ2-1
v_gene: TRBV27

CDR3aa: CAISKQGNNEKLFF
CDR3nt: TGTGCCATCAGTAAACAGGGGAATAATGAAAAACTGTTTTTT
d_gene: TRBD1
abundance: few
j_gene: TRBJ1-4
v_gene: TRBV10-3

CDR3aa: CASSLVAQKIYEQYF
CDR3nt: TGCGCCAGCAGCTTGGTCGCACAGAAAATTTACGAGCAGTACTTC
d_gene: .
abundance: few
j_gene: TRBJ2-7
v_gene: TRBV5-1

CDR3aa: CASSPTERNTEAFF
CDR3nt: TGTGCCAGCTCACCGACAGAACGCAACACTGAAGCTTTCTTT
d_gene: .
abundance: .
j_gene: TRBJ1-1
v_gene: TRBV18

CDR3aa: CAISGGQGAWEQYF
CDR3nt: TGTGCCATCAGTGGGGGACAGGGGGCTTGGGAGCAGTACTTC
d_gene: TRBD1
abundance: .
j_gene: TRBJ2-7
v_gene: TRBV10-3

CDR3aa: CASSLNRVNYGYTF
CDR3nt: TGTGCCAGCAGCTTAAACAGGGTGAACTATGGCTACACCTTC
d_gene: .
abundance: .
j_gene: TRBJ1-2
v_gene: TRBV5-6

CDR3aa: CASSEASGGQETQYF
CDR3nt: TGTGCCAGCAGTGAAGCTAGCGGGGGCCAAGAGACCCAGTACTTC
d_gene: TRBD2
abundance: once
j_gene: TRBJ2-5
v_gene: TRBV6-1

CDR3aa: CASSQGEMDWSEAFF
CDR3nt: TGTGCCAGCAGCCAAGGGGAGATGGATTGGTCTGAAGCTTTCTTT
d_gene: .
abundance: .
j_gene: TRBJ1-1
v_gene: TRBV4-2

CDR3aa: CATHIEAYNEQFF
CDR3nt: TGTGCCACCCACATCGAGGCCTACAATGAGCAGTTCTTC
d_gene: .
abundance: .
j_gene: TRBJ2-1
v_gene: TRBV2